The 26 T cell receptor beta chains in this list originate from one sample, sequenced in a study of early T cells in non-severe SARS-CoV-2 infection. TCRdb fed the 5' RACE reads into MiXCR, producing one record per CDR3 protein. The table includes some 56,000 distinct CDR3 sequences, 10% detected once. Sample: whole blood. These receptors originate from an adult who was a healthcare worker with PCR-confirmed SARS-CoV-2 infection or an uninfected control (not recorded which).

Only one count was recorded for this clonotype. The chain carries TRBV20-1 and TRBJ1-2; unclear D gene. CDR1 is DFQATT and CDR2 is SNEGSKA in the germline V gene (reference sequence). The V end lost 3 bases, the J end lost 0 bases, and 8 bases lay between the germline ends. The CDR3 runs to 13 residues. CDR3 sequence: CSASLVANYGYTF. CDR3 nucleotides: TGCAGTGCTAGCTTGGTAGCTAACTATGGCTACACCTTC.

This clonotype was observed a few times. The gene calls are TRBV20-1 and TRBJ1-2; TRBD1 matches at 8 bases. There are 13 residues in the CDR3. V trimming: 5 bases; J trimming: 2 bases; junction bases outside the gene matches: 4. Germline V gives CDR1 DFQATT, CDR2 SNEGSKA (reference sequence). The CDR3 sequence: CSAPWDRNYGYTF. As DNA, the CDR3 is TGCAGTGCTCCGTGGGACAGGAACTATGGCTACACCTTC.

This clonotype was observed at least ten times. The chain uses TRBV7-2 and TRBJ2-4; 9 bases map to TRBD1. The CDR3 runs to 16 residues. Germline V gene data show CDR1 as SGHTA and CDR2 as FQGNSA. With V trimmed by 2 bases and J by 4 bases, 6 bases remained unmatched. This chain's CDR3 is CASSLYGQGIKNIQYF. CDR3 nucleotides: TGTGCCAGCAGCTTATACGGACAGGGGATTAAAAACATTCAGTACTTC.

The chain is built from TRBV3-1 and TRBJ2-7; TRBD2 matches 12 bases. Germline V CDR1 and CDR2: LGHDT, YNNKEL (reference sequence). Losses at the gene ends were 1 base for V and 2 bases for J; bases not matched to a gene: 0. The CDR3 length is 15 residues. DNA of the CDR3: TGTGCCAGCAGCCAAGCTAGCGGGAGGGCCTACGAGCAGTACTTC. Encoded protein: CASSQASGRAYEQYF.

This rearrangement joins TRBV29-1 to TRBJ2-2; 16 nucleotides line up with TRBD2. This CDR3 has 16 amino acids. The V and J ends lost 7 bases and 5 bases, in that order; junction bases with no gene match: 7. The V gene's germline CDR1 is SQVTM and CDR2 ANQGSEA. CDR3 coding DNA: TGCAGCGGCGCGGGACTAGCGGGAGGGGATACCGGGGAGCTGTTTTTT. It encodes CSGAGLAGGDTGELFF.

This clonotype was counted many times. This chain uses TRBV4-2 with TRBJ2-1, with D possibly TRBD2 on 5 matching bases. CDR1 is LGHNA, CDR2 YNFKEQ, per germline. Trimming stripped 2 bases from V and 4 bases from J, with 12 bases between. The CDR3 spans 15 residues. The CDR3 spells CASSQSSLAYNEQFF. CDR3 bases: TGTGCCAGCAGCCAATCAAGTCTAGCTTACAATGAGCAGTTCTTC.

This clonotype was seen a handful of times. This chain uses TRBV6-2 or TRBV6-3 with TRBJ2-5; 9 nucleotides align to TRBD2. CDR1 and CDR2 from the germline V gene are MNHEY and SVGEGT. With 4 bases clipped from V and 5 bases from J, the junction kept 23 bases outside the gene matches. CDR3 length: 20 amino acids. The CDR3 DNA is TGTGCCAGCAGTTCGCTCCTTTTAGATCTGGGACTAGCTACCCGGGAGACCCAGTACTTC. It specifies CASSSLLLDLGLATRETQYF.

This clonotype showed up just a few times. The rearrangement links TRBV7-6 to TRBJ1-6; 8 nucleotides match TRBD1. Germline V gives CDR1 SGHVS, CDR2 FNYEAQ. The CDR3 spans 16 residues. Losses at the gene ends were 1 base for V and 9 bases for J; bases not matched to a gene: 8. CDR3 sequence: CASSLEGQGIGSPLHF. DNA of the CDR3: TGTGCCAGCAGCTTAGAAGGACAGGGCATCGGTTCACCCCTCCACTTT.

This clonotype has ten or more counts. The rearrangement joins TRBV11-2 to TRBJ2-1; 9 bases match TRBD2. CDR1 SGHAT and CDR2 FQNNGV come from the germline V gene. The trim removed 3 bases at V and 6 bases at J, leaving 12 bases unmatched. The CDR3 has 17 amino acids. CDR3 DNA sequence: TGTGCCAGCAGCTTTGGGGGGGAGAGGGGACTAGCCAATGAGCAGTTCTTC. It is translated as CASSFGGERGLANEQFF.

In its sample, this clonotype was seen many times. This chain joins TRBV29-1 and TRBJ1-5, with no clear D. V dropped 4 bases and J dropped 7 bases, with 14 bases sitting between them. The V gene's germline CDR1 is SQVTM and CDR2 ANQGSEA. The CDR3 is 13 amino acids. The DNA for the CDR3 is TGCAGCGTTGCCGGGGATCAATCCCAGCCCCAGCATTTT. Its protein is CSVAGDQSQPQHF.

This clonotype was recorded at least ten times. The J gene is TRBJ2-4, the V gene TRBV28; a weak D match, TRBD1 (6 bases). The germline V gene encodes CDR1 MDHEN and CDR2 SYDVKM. Trimming removed 2 bases at V and 9 bases at J, with 11 bases between. This CDR3 has 13 amino acids. In nucleotides, the CDR3 is TGTGCCAGCAGTTTAGTGGGGGCAAGCATTCAGTACTTC. Protein: CASSLVGASIQYF. The variable domain in full, with the rest retrieved from reference TRBV28 and TRBJ2-4, is DVKVTQSSRYLVKRTGEKVFLECVQDMDHENMFWYRQDPGLGLRLIYFSYDVKMKEKGDIPEGYSVSREKKERFSLILESASTNQTSMYLCASSLVGASIQYFGAGTRLSVL.

V gene TRBV20-1 combines with J gene TRBJ1-1; D is perhaps TRBD1 (5 bases). Germline CDR1 is DFQATT and CDR2 is SNEGSKA (reference sequence). CDR3 size: 13 residues. V lost 3 bases to trimming and J lost 1 base, with 9 bases between them. This chain's CDR3 is CSARKGENTEAFF. The CDR3 coding sequence is TGCAGTGCTAGGAAAGGGGAGAACACTGAAGCTTTCTTT.

The table lists this clonotype with many counts. This chain connects TRBV12-3 or TRBV12-4 to TRBJ2-1; a weak D match, TRBD2 (7 bases). The CDR3 runs to 16 residues. V lost 1 base and J 7 bases, leaving 17 bases between the germline ends. In DNA form, the CDR3 reads TGTGCCAGCAGTTTAGGAGGGGGGAGGGCCCGGAATGAGCAGTTCTTC. It translates to CASSLGGGRARNEQFF.

The J gene is TRBJ1-6, the V gene TRBV7-8; possibly TRBD1 for D (5 bases). Trimming left V 1 base short and J 8 bases short, with 18 bases between. CDR3 length: 17 amino acids. Germline V gene data show CDR1 as SGHVS and CDR2 as FQNEAQ. The CDR3 spells CASSLEVGGLGDSPLHF. The CDR3 coding sequence is TGTGCCAGCAGCTTAGAGGTTGGAGGGCTAGGGGATTCACCCCTCCACTTT.

This clonotype was seen ten or more times. The chain joins TRBV24-1 to TRBJ2-7; 7 bases align to TRBD2. Germline V gives CDR1 KGHDR, CDR2 SFDVKD. J gave up 7 bases and V 4 bases, and 18 bases lay outside the gene matches. The CDR3 is made up of 17 amino acids. CDR3 sequence (DNA): TGTGCCACCAGTGACTCGTCGCCCTTGGCGGGAGTAGGAGAGCAGTACTTC. Translation gives CATSDSSPLAGVGEQYF.

The V gene is TRBV10-3, the J gene TRBJ2-1; D possibly corresponds to TRBD2 (6 bases). This CDR3 is built from 13 residues. Germline CDR1 is ENHRY and CDR2 is SYGVKD. Trimming stripped 7 bases from V and 1 base from J, with 8 bases between. The CDR3 nucleotides read TGTGCCATCACTGGAGGGTCCTACAATGAGCAGTTCTTC. It codes for CAITGGSYNEQFF.

Worth noting for this clonotype: Compared with germline, one end of the junction differs, possibly owing to a read error. The gene calls are TRBV7-2 and TRBJ2-3; weak D call: TRBD1 (5 bases). Germline assignment: CDR1 SGHTA and CDR2 FQGNSA. The CDR3 has 11 amino acids. The CDR3 DNA follows: TGTGCCAGCAGCATGACAGATACGCACTATTTT. It translates to CASSMTDTHYF.

The sample holds many counts of this clonotype. The chain uses TRBV6-6 and TRBJ2-5, with TRBD2 matching over 13 bases. The CDR3 totals 17 residues. With V trimmed by 5 bases and J by 5 bases, 11 bases remained unmatched. CDR1 and CDR2 (germline): MNHNY, SVGAGI (reference sequence). The DNA of the CDR3 is TGTGCCAGCAGTAATAACCGACTAGCGGGAGGCCGTGAGACCCAGTACTTC. This sequence encodes CASSNNRLAGGRETQYF.

The chain links TRBV29-1 to TRBJ1-2, with 8 bases that match TRBD1. After removal of 7 bases from V and 6 bases from J, the junction contained 7 bases not matched to a gene. The germline CDR1 and CDR2 sequences are SQVTM and ANQGSEA. The CDR3 sequence is 12 residues long. The CDR3, as DNA: TGCAGCGCCGGACAGGGAAGCGATGGCTACACCTTC. This gives the protein CSAGQGSDGYTF.

This clonotype has a count of ten or more. V usage is TRBV27 and J usage is TRBJ1-2; TRBD1 might be the D (5 bases). Trimming removed 5 bases at V and 0 bases at J, with 13 bases between. Per germline, CDR1 MNHEY and CDR2 SMNVEV (reference sequence). The length of the CDR3 is 15 residues. The DNA for the CDR3 is TGTGCCAGCAGTCCCCTCTCGACAGCTAACTATGGCTACACCTTC. Its protein is CASSPLSTANYGYTF.

Many counts were recorded for this clonotype. The chain combines TRBV12-5 with TRBJ1-6, with D possibly being TRBD1 (5 bases). Germline CDR1 LGHNT, CDR2 FRNRAP. CDR3 length: 16 residues. V was cut by 1 base and J by 8 bases, with 15 bases left in between. CDR3 sequence reads: CASGLGNTTGDSPLHF. The CDR3 DNA reads as TGTGCTAGTGGTTTGGGGAATACGACGGGGGATTCACCCCTCCACTTT.

This clonotype has a count of ten or more. The chain joins TRBV12-3 or TRBV12-4 to TRBJ1-6; 7 nucleotides align to TRBD1. The V gene end was trimmed by 5 bases and the J gene end by 5 bases; junction bases not matched to a gene: 3. This CDR3 contains 14 residues. In nucleotides, the CDR3 is TGTGCCAGCAGTCGGACAGGCGATAATTCACCCCTCCACTTT. Encoded protein: CASSRTGDNSPLHF.

This clonotype was observed a single time. This chain links TRBV4-1 with TRBJ2-5, with D uncertain. Between the trimmed V and J ends, which lost 3 bases and 7 bases, there was a span of 15 bases. This CDR3 has 14 amino acids. The germline V gene has CDR1 MGHRA and CDR2 YSYEKL. DNA of the CDR3: TGCGCCAGCAGCCACCCTTTGAGTGCTGGGACCCAGTACTTC. It yields the protein CASSHPLSAGTQYF.

This clonotype was observed many times. As DNA, the CDR3 is TGTGCCAGCAGCTTAGGACTAGCGCAAGAGACCCAGTACTTC. The encoded protein is CASSLGLAQETQYF. The gene calls are TRBV7-9 and TRBJ2-5; TRBD2 matches 8 bases. Germline CDR1 reads SEHNR; CDR2 reads FQNEAQ (reference sequence). J lost 2 bases, V lost 1 base, and 0 bases had no gene match. The length of the CDR3 is 14 residues.

This clonotype was detected ten times or more. V usage is TRBV5-5 and J usage is TRBJ2-2; D unclear. Per the germline V gene, CDR1 is SGHKS and CDR2 is YYEKEE (reference sequence). V was trimmed by 5 bases and J by 5 bases, leaving 7 bases between them. The CDR3 length is 12 residues. CDR3 residues: CASSMITGELFF. DNA of the CDR3: TGTGCCAGCAGTATGATAACCGGGGAGCTGTTTTTT.

At least ten counts were recorded for this clonotype. The chain employs TRBV7-8 and TRBJ1-1, with D possibly matching TRBD1 (5 bases). From germline, CDR1 is SGHVS and CDR2 FQNEAQ. V lost 11 bases, J lost 5 bases, and 12 bases lay in between. There are 11 residues in the CDR3. The CDR3 sequence is CASRSGTEAFF. The CDR3, as DNA: TGTGCCTCCCGTTCAGGGACTGAAGCTTTCTTT. Looking up the rest from reference TRBV7-8 and TRBJ1-1 gives the full variable domain: GAGVSQSPRYKVAKRGQDVALRCDPISGHVSLFWYQQALGQGPEFLTYFQNEAQLDKSGLPSDRFFAERPEGSVSTLKIQRTQQEDSAVYLCASRSGTEAFFGQGTRLTVV.